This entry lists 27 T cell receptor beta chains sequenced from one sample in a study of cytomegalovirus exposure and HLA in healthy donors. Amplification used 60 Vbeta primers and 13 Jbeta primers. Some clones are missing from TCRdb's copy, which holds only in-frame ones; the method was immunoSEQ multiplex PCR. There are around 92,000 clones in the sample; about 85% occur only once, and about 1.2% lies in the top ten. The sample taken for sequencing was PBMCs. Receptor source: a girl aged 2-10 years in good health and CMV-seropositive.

CDR3 sequence: CATSRVGSYGYTF. The CDR3 nucleotides read TGTGCCACCAGCAGAGTGGGCAGCTATGGCTACACCTTC. The chain uses TRBV15 and TRBJ1-2; no reliable D call. This CDR3 region has 13 residues. Trimming left V 1 base short and J 4 bases short, with 7 bases between. CDR1 is LNHNV, CDR2 YYDKDF, per germline (reference sequence).

CDR3 DNA: TGTGCCAGCAGCGCAGTCGGGGTCTCTGGAAACACCATATATTTT. Protein product: CASSAVGVSGNTIYF. This chain joins TRBV6-1 and TRBJ1-3; D is unresolved. This CDR3 contains 15 residues. V was shortened by 6 bases and J by 0 bases, with 12 bases between the two germline ends. Germline assignment: CDR1 MNHNS and CDR2 SASEGT.

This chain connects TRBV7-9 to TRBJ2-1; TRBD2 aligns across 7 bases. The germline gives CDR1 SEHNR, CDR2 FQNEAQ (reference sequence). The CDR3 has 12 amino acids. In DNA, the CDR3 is TGTGCTAAGGCGTTGGGGGGGGATGAGCAGTTCTTC. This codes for CAKALGGDEQFF.

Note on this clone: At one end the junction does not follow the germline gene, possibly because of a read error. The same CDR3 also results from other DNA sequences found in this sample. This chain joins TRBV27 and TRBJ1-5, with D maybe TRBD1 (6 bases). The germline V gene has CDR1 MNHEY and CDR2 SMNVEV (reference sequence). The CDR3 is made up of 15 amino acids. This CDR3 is CASRQGQGGNQPQHF. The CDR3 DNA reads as TGTGCCAGCCGGCAGGGGCAGGGTGGCAACCAGCCCCAGCATTTT.

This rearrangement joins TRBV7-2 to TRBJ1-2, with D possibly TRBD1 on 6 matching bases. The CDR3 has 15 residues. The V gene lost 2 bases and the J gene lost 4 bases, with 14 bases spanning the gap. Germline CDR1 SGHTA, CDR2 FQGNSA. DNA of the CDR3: TGTGCCAGCAGCTTATACAGGGTGGGCCCCTATGGCTACACCTTC. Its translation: CASSLYRVGPYGYTF.

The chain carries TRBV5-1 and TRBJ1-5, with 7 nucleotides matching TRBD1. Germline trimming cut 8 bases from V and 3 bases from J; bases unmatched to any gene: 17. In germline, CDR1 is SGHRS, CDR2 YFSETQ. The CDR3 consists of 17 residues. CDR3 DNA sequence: TGCGCCAGTTCTCCGACAGGGAATGGCCCCATCAATCAGCCCCAGCATTTT. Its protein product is CASSPTGNGPINQPQHF.

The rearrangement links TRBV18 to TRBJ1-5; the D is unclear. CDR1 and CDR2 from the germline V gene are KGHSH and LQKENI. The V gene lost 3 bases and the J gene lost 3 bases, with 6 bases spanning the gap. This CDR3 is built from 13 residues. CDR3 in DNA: TGTGCCAGCTCACCGGACTTCAATCAGCCCCAGCATTTT. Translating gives CASSPDFNQPQHF.

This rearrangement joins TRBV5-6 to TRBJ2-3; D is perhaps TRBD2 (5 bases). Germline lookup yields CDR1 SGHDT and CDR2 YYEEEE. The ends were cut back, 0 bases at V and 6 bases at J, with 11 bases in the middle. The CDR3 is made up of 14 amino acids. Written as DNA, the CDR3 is TGTGCCAGCAGCTTGGCCCCGACTACGGATACGCAGTATTTT. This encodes CASSLAPTTDTQYF. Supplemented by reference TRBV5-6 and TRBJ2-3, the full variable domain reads DAGVTQSPTHLIKTRGQQVTLRCSPKSGHDTVSWYQQALGQGPQFIFQYYEEEERQRGNFPDRFSGHQFPNYSSELNVNALLLGDSALYLCASSLAPTTDTQYFGPGTRLTVL.

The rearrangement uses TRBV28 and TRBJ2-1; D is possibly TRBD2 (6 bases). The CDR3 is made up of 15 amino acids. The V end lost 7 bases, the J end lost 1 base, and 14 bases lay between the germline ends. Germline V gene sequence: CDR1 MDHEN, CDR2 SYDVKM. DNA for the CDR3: TGTGCCAGCATTGACCAGCGGGTATCCTACAATGAGCAGTTCTTC. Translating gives CASIDQRVSYNEQFF.

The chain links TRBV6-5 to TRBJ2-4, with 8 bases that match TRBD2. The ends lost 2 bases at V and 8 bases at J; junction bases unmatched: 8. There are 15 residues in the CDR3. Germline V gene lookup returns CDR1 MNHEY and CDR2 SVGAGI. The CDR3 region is CASSYAPGGVDIQYF. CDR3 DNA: TGTGCCAGCAGTTACGCCCCGGGAGGGGTGGACATTCAGTACTTC.

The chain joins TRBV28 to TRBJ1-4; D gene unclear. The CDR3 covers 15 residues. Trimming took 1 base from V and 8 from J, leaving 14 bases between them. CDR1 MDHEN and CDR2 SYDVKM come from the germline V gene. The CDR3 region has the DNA TGTGCCAGCAGTTTATTCGCATGGGCCGGCGAAAAACTGTTTTTT. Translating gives CASSLFAWAGEKLFF.

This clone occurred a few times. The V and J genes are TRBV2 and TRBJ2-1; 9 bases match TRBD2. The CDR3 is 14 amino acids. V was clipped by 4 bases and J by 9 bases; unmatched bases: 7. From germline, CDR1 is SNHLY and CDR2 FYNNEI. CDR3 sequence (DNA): TGTGCCAGCAGTGTGAGACTAGCGGATCCTGAGCAGTTCTTC. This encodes CASSVRLADPEQFF.

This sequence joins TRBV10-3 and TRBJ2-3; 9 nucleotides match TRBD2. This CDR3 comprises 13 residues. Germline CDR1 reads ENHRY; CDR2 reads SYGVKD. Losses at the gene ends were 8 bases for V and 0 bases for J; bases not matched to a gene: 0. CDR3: CAILAGSTDTQYF. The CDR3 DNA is TGTGCCATCCTAGCGGGAAGCACAGATACGCAGTATTTT.

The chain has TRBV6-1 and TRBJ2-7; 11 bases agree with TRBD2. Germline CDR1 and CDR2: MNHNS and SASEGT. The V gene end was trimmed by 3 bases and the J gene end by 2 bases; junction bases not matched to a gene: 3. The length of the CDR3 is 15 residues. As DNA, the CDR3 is TGTGCCAGCAGTGATACGGGACTAGCGGCCTACGAGCAGTACTTC. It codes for CASSDTGLAAYEQYF.

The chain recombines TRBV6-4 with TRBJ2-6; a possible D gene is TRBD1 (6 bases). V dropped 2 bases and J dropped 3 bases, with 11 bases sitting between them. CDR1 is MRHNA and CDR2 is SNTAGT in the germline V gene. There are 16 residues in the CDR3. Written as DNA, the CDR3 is TGTGCCAGCAGTGACGAGGGGGAGCTTGGGGCCAACGTCCTGACTTTC. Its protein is CASSDEGELGANVLTF.

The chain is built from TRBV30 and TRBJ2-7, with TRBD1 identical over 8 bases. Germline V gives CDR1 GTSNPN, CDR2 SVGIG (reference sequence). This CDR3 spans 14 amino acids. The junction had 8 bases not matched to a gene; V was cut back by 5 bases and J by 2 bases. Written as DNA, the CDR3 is TGTGCCTGGGGCGAGGACAGGGCGACCTACGAGCAGTACTTC. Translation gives CAWGEDRATYEQYF.

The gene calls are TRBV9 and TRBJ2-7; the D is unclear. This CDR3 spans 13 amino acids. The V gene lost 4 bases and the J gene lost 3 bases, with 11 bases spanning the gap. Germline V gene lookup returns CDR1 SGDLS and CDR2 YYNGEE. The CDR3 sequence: CASSFRLDYEQYF. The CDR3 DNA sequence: TGTGCCAGCAGCTTCCGACTGGACTACGAGCAGTACTTC.

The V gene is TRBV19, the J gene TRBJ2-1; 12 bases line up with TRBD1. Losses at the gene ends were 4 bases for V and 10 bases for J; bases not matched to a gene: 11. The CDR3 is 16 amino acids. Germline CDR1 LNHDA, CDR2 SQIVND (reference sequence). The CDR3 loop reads CASSTAGTGGWREQFF. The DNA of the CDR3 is TGTGCCAGTAGTACCGCCGGGACAGGGGGCTGGCGGGAGCAGTTCTTC.

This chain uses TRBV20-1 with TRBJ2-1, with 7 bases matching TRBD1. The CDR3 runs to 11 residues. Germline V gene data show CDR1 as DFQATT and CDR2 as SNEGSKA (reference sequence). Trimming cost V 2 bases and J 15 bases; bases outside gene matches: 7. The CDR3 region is CSARYRGQGFF. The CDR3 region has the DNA TGCAGTGCTAGATACAGGGGTCAGGGGTTCTTC.

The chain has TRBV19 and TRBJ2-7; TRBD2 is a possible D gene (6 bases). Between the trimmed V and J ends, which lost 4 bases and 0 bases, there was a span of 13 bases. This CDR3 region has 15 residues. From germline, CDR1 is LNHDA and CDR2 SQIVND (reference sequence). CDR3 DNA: TGTGCCAGTAGTAGAACGGGAGATACCTCCTACGAGCAGTACTTC. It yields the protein CASSRTGDTSYEQYF.

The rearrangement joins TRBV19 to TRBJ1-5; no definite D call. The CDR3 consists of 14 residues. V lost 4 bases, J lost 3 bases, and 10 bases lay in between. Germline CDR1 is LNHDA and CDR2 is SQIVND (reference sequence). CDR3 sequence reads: CASSTDSHNQPQHF. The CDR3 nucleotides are TGTGCCAGTAGTACAGACTCACACAATCAGCCCCAGCATTTT.

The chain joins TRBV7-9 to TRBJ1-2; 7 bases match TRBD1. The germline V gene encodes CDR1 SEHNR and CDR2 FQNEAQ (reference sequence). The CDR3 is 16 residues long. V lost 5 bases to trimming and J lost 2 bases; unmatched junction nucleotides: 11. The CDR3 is CASSRGRDRANYGYTF. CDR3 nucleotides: TGTGCCAGCAGCCGCGGACGGGACAGAGCGAACTATGGCTACACCTTC. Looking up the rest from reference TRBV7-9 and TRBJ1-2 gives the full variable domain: DTGVSQNPRHKITKRGQNVTFRCDPISEHNRLYWYRQTLGQGPEFLTYFQNEAQLEKSRLLSDRFSAERPKGSFSTLEIQRTEQGDSAMYLCASSRGRDRANYGYTFGSGTRLTVV.

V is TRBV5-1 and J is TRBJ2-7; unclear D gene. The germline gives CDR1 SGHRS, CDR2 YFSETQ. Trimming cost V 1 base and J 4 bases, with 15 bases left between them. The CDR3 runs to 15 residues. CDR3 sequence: CASSLSPQASYEQYF. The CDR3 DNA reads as TGCGCCAGCAGCTTGAGTCCTCAAGCCTCTTACGAGCAGTACTTC.

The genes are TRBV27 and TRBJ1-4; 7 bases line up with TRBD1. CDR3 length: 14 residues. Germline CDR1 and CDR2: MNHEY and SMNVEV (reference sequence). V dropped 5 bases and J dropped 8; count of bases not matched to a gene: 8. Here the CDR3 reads CASSTTGLEEKLFF. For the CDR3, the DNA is TGTGCCAGCAGTACGACAGGGTTGGAAGAAAAACTGTTTTTT. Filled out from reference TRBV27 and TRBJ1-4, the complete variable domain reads EAQVTQNPRYLITVTGKKLTVTCSQNMNHEYMSWYRQDPGLGLRQIYYSMNVEVTDKGDVPEGYKVSRKEKRNFPLILESPSPNQTSLYFCASSTTGLEEKLFFGSGTQLSVL.

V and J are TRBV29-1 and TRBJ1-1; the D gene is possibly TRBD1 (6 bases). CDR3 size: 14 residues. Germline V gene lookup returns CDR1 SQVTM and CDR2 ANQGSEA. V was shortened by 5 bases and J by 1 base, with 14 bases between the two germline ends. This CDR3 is CSVYSTGTNTEAFF. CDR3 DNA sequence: TGCAGCGTTTATTCCACAGGGACGAACACTGAAGCTTTCTTT.

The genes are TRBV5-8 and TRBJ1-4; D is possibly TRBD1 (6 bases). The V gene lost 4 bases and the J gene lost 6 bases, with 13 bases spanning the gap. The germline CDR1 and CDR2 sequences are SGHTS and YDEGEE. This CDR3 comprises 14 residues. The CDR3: CASSDGQLHEKLFF. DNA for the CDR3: TGTGCCAGCAGCGACGGACAGCTACATGAAAAACTGTTTTTT.

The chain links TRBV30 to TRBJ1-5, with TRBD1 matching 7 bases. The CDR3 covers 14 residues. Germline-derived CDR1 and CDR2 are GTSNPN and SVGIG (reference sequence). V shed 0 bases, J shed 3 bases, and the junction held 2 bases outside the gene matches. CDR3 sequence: CAWSVGTVNQPQHF. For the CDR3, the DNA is TGTGCCTGGAGTGTGGGGACAGTCAATCAGCCCCAGCATTTT.